This TCR beta chain derives from a study of shared clonotypes between healthy human individuals. Sequencing was performed with immunoSEQ multiplex PCR; in TCRdb, only in-frame clones are kept and a portion is missing. The table shows 2 million to 3 million clones, with over 85% occurring only once. The CDR3 consists of 15 residues. Trimming took off 1 base at V and 0 bases at J, with 8 bases between the two ends. CDR1 and CDR2 from the germline V gene are SGHNT and YENEEA. Concerning this clone: What it recognizes is unknown. The same CDR3 arises from other DNA sequences in this sample as well.

Findings of the study overall: Shared across four donors were around 5% of the naive CD4 clonotypes. The genetic and exposure-history diversity represented was limited by few donors. A generally larger estimated richness was seen in naive subsets than in memory subsets. Blood was the sole source, and tissue repertoires probably differ.

This receptor was taken from a man aged 18-30 years in good health. Some clones in this sample may be carry-over from other donors' samples. Sample: naive CD4+ T cells from PBMCs. Documented subset: CD45RA+ positively selected. This chain links TRBV11-3 with TRBJ2-3; no clear D. The CDR3 DNA is TGTGCCAGCAGCTTAGGGGCGGCTAGCACAGATACGCAGTATTTT. It is translated as CASSLGAASTDTQYF.